This T cell receptor beta chain was identified during a study of PD-L1 blockade in urothelial cancer. This clone was recorded a few times. Trimming stripped 7 bases from V and 1 base from J, with 14 bases between. The length of the CDR3 is 14 residues. The germline V gene encodes CDR1 MNHNY and CDR2 SVGAGI (reference sequence). Time point of the sample: pretreatment peripheral blood. For each patient, 1 to 8 samples were obtained, pretreatment and on-treatment. The method was immunoSEQ multiplex PCR; TCRdb's version includes in-frame clones alone and lacks a portion of them. The sample holds 45,000 to 65,000 clones, 85% seen once.

The origin of this receptor is a man aged 65-85 years with urothelial cancer. Material: PBMCs, obtained around atezolizumab (anti-PD-L1) treatment. V and J are TRBV6-6 and TRBJ2-7, with D perhaps matching TRBD2 (5 bases). The CDR3: CASTRGGGSYEQYF. CDR3 coding DNA: TGTGCCAGCACCCGCGGAGGCGGTTCCTACGAGCAGTACTTC.